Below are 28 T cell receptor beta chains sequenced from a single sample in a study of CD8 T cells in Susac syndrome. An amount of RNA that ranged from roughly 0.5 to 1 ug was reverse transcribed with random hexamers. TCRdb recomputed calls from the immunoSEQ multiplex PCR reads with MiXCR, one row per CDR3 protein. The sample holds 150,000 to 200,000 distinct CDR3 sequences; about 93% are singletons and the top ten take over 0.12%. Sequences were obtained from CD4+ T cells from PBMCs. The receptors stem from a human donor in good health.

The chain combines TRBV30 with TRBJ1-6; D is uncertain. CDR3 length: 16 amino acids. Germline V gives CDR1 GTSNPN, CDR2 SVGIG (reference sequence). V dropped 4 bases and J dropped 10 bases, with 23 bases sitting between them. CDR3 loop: CAWNKWASTLRSPLHF. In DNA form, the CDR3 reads TGTGCCTGGAATAAGTGGGCCAGTACCTTACGATCACCCCTCCACTTT.

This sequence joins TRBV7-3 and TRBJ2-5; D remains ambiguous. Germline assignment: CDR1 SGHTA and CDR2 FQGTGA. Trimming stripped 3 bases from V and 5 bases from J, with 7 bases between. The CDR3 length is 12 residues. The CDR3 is CASSLSRETQYF. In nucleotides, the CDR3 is TGTGCCAGCAGCTTGTCTCGTGAGACCCAGTACTTC.

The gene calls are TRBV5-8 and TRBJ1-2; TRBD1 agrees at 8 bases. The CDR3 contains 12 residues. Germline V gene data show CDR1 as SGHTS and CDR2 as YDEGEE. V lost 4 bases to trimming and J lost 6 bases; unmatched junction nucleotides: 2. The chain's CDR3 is CASSQGAHGYTF. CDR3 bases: TGTGCCAGCAGCCAGGGGGCACATGGCTACACCTTC.

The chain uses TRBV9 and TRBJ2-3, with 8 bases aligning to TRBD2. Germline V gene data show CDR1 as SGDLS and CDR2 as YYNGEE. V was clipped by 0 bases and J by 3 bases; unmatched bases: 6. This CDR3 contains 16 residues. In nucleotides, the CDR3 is TGTGCCAGCAGCGTAGCTGTCGGGGGGGGAACAGATACGCAGTATTTT. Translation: CASSVAVGGGTDTQYF.

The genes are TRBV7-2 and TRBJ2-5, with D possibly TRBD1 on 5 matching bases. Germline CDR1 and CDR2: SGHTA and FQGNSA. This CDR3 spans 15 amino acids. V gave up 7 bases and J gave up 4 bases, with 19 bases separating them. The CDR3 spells CASTPSGGQGETQYF. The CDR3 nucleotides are TGTGCCAGCACCCCCTCCGGCGGACAAGGAGAGACCCAGTACTTC.

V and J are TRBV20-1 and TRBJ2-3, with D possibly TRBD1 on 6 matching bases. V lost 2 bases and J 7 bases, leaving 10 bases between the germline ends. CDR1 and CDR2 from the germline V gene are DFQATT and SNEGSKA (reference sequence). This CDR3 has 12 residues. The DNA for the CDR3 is TGCAGTGCTAGATGGGGGCCCAATACGCAGTATTTT. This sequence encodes CSARWGPNTQYF.

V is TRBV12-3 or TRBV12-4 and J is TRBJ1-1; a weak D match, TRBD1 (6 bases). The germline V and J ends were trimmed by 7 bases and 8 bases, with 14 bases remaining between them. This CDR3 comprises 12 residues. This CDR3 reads CASNPEGTEAFF. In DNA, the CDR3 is TGTGCCAGCAATCCAGAGGGGACAGAAGCTTTCTTT.

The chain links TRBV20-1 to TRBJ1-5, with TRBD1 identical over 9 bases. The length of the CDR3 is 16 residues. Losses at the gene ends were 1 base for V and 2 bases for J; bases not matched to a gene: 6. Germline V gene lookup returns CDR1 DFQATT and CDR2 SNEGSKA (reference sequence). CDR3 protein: CSARARRTGGNQPQHF. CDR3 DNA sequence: TGCAGTGCTAGAGCCCGAAGGACAGGGGGCAATCAGCCCCAGCATTTT.

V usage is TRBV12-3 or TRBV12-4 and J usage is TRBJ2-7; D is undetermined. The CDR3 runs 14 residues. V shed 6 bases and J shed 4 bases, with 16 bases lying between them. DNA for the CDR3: TGTGCCAGCAGCCGCGGCGACTCTACGTACGAGCAGTACTTC. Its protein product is CASSRGDSTYEQYF.

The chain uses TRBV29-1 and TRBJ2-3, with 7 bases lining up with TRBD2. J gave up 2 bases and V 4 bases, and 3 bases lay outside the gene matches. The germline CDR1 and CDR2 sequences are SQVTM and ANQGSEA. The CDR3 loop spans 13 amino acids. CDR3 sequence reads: CSVGSGATDTQYF. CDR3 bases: TGCAGCGTTGGGAGCGGGGCCACAGATACGCAGTATTTT.

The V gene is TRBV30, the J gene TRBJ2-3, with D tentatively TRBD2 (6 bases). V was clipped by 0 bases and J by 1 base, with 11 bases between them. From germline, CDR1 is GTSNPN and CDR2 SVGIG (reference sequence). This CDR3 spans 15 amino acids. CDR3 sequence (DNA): TGTGCCTGGAGTGTATACGGCGGGGGCACAGATACGCAGTATTTT. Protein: CAWSVYGGGTDTQYF.

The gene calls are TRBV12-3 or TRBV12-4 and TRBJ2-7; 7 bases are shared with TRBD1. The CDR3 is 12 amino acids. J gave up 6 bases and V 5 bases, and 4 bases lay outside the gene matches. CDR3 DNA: TGTGCCAGCAGTCGCCCAGGGGGCGAGCAGTACTTC. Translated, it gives CASSRPGGEQYF.

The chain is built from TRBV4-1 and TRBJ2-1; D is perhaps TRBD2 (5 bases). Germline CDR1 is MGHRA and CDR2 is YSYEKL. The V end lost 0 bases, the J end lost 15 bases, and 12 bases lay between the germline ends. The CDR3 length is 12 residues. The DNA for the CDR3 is TGCGCCAGCAGCCAAGACCCGGGATGGAGGTTCTTC. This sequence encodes CASSQDPGWRFF.

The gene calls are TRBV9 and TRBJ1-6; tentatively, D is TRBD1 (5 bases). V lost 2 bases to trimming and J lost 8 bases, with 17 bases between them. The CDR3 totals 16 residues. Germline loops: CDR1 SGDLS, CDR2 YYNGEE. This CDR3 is CASSVEVDTSYSPLHF. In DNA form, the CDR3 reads TGTGCCAGCAGCGTCGAGGTGGACACATCATATTCACCCCTCCACTTT. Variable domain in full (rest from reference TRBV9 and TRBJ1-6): DSGVTQTPKHLITATGQRVTLRCSPRSGDLSVYWYQQSLDQGLQFLIQYYNGEERAKGNILERFSAQQFPDLHSELNLSSLELGDSALYFCASSVEVDTSYSPLHFGNGTRLTVT.

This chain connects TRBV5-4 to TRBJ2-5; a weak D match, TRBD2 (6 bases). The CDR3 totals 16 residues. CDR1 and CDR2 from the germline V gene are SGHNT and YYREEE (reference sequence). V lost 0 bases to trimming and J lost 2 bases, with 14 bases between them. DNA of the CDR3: TGTGCCAGCAGCTTGGCGCGGGGAAGTGGGCAAGAGACCCAGTACTTC. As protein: CASSLARGSGQETQYF.

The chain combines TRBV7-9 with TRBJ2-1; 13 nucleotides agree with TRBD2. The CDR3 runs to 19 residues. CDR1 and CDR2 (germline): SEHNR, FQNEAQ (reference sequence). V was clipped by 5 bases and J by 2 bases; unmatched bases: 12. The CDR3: CASSQFSGTSGVTYNEQFF. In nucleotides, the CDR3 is TGTGCCAGCAGCCAATTTTCCGGGACTAGCGGGGTCACCTACAATGAGCAGTTCTTC.

The DNA of the CDR3 is TGTGCCAGCCTTAAGGGAGCGGGGGATGAGCAGTTCTTC. Translating gives CASLKGAGDEQFF. The chain is built from TRBV18 and TRBJ2-1, with TRBD2 matching 8 bases. Per germline, CDR1 KGHSH and CDR2 LQKENI. J gave up 8 bases and V 8 bases, and 8 bases lay outside the gene matches. The CDR3 spans 13 residues.

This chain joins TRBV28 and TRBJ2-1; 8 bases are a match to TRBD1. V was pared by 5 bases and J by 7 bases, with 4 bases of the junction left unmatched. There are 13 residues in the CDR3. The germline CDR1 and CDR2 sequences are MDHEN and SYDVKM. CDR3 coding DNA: TGTGCCAGCAGTCAGGGGGCGGGGAATGAGCAGTTCTTC. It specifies CASSQGAGNEQFF.

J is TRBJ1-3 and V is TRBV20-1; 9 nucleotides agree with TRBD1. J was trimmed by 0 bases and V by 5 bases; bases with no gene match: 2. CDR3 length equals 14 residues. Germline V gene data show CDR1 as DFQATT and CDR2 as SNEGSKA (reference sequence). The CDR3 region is CSAWGQGSGNTIYF. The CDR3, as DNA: TGCAGTGCTTGGGGACAGGGCTCTGGAAACACCATATATTTT.

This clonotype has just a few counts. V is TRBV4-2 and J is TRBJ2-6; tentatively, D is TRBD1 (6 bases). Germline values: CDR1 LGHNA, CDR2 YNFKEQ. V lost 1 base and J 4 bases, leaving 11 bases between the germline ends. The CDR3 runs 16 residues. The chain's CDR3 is CASSQGRGTGANVLTF. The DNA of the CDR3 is TGTGCCAGCAGCCAAGGCAGGGGAACCGGGGCCAACGTCCTGACTTTC.

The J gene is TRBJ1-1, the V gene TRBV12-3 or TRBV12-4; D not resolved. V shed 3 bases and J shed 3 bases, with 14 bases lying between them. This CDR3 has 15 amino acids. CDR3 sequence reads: CASSLRKGRDTEAFF. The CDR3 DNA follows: TGTGCCAGCAGTTTGAGAAAGGGAAGGGACACTGAAGCTTTCTTT.

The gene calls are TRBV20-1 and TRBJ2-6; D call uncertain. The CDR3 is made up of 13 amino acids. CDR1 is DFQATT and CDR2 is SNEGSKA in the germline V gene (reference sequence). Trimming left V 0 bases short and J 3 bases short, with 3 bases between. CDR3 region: CSARDSGANVLTF. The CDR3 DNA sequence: TGCAGTGCTAGAGATAGTGGGGCCAACGTCCTGACTTTC.

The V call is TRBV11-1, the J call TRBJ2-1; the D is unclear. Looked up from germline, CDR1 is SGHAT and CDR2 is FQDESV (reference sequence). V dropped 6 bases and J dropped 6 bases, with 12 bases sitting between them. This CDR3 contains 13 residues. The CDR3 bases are TGTGCCAGCAGTTCTGGACCGGGCAATGAGCAGTTCTTC. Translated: CASSSGPGNEQFF.

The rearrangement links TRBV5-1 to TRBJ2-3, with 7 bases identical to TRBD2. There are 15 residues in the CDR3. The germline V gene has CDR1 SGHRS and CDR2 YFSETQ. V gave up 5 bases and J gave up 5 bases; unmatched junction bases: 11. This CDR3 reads CASRLLAAREDTQYF. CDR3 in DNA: TGCGCCAGCAGACTCCTAGCGGCCCGGGAAGATACGCAGTATTTT.

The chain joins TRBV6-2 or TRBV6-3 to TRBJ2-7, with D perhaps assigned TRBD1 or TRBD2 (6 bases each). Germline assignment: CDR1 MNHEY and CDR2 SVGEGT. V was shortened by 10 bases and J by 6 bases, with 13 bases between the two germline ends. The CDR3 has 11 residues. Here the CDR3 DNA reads TGTGCCACCGTGGAGGGGGGCGAGCAGTACTTC. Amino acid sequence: CATVEGGEQYF.

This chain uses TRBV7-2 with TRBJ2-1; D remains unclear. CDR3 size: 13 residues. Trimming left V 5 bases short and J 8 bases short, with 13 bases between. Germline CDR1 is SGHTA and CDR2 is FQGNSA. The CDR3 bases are TGTGCCAGCAGCCCGGAGAACGGGCATGAGCAGTTCTTC. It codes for CASSPENGHEQFF.

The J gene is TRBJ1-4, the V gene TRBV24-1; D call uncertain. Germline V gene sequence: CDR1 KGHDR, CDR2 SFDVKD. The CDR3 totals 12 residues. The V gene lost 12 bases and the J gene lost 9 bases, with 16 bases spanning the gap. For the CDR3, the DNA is TGTGCCGCCGGGAGGTTAGGGAAAAAACTGTTTTTT. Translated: CAAGRLGKKLFF.

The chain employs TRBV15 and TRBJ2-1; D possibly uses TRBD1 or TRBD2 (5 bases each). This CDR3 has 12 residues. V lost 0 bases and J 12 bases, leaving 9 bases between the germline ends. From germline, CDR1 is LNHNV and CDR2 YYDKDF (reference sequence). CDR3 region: CATSRDLGVQFF. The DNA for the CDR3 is TGTGCCACCAGCAGAGATTTGGGGGTGCAGTTCTTC. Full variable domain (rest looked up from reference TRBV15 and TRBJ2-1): DAMVIQNPRYQVTQFGKPVTLSCSQTLNHNVMYWYQQKSSQAPKLLFHYYDKDFNNEADTPDNFQSRRPNTSFCFLDIRSPGLGDTAMYLCATSRDLGVQFFGPGTRLTVL.